This is a list of T cell receptor beta chains from one sample in a study of T cells after yellow fever vaccination. TCRdb fed the 5' RACE reads into MiXCR, producing one record per CDR3 protein. The table lists some 550,000 distinct CDR3 sequences, around 21% of them singletons. The source was PBMCs, collected 15 days after the yellow fever booster vaccination. The receptors originated from a man aged 30 to 45 who received the YFV17D yellow fever vaccine. Each CDR3 is given with its conserved first and last residue. D genes are given only for firm matches. Rows give clone size only sometimes, using once, few, many, or a class for an expanded clone.

j_call,d_call,clone_size,v_call,cdr3_nt,cdr3_aa
TRBJ2-4,.,few,TRBV7-9,TGTGCCAGCAGCCAACGACTTTCGGGTGACATTCAGTACTTC,CASSQRLSGDIQYF
TRBJ2-3,.,.,TRBV5-6,TGTGCCAGCAGCTCCAGACTCGGTGCTACGCAGTATTTT,CASSSRLGATQYF
TRBJ1-6,.,few,TRBV5-1,TGCGCCAGCAGCTTGGACAGGGTCCTGGGGCCCCTCCACTTT,CASSLDRVLGPLHF
TRBJ2-2,TRBD2,few,TRBV19,TGTGCCAGTAGCTCTAGCGGGAGGGTAGACACCGGGGAGCTGTTTTTT,CASSSSGRVDTGELFF
TRBJ2-1,TRBD2,.,TRBV7-3,TGTGCCAGCAGCCCACGGGGGGTTGGGGGTAATGAGCAGTTCTTC,CASSPRGVGGNEQFF
TRBJ2-7,TRBD2,.,TRBV29-1,TGCAGCGTTGGGCCGGGGGGACTAGCGGGAAACTACGAGCAGTACTTC,CSVGPGGLAGNYEQYF
TRBJ2-2,.,.,TRBV6-2/TRBV6-3,TGTGCCAGCAGCCCGTGGGGGCGGGGGAACACCGGGGAGCTGTTTTTT,CASSPWGRGNTGELFF
TRBJ1-2,TRBD1,.,TRBV20-1,TGCAGTGCTAGAGATTTCACCGAGACAGGGGGCTATGGCTACACCTTC,CSARDFTETGGYGYTF
TRBJ2-7,.,.,TRBV6-2/TRBV6-3,TGTGCCAGCAACACGAGGAGTTACGAGCAGTACTTC,CASNTRSYEQYF
TRBJ2-7,.,.,TRBV20-1,TGCAGTGCTACCTACGGCAGGGACTCGCAGTACTTC,CSATYGRDSQYF
TRBJ2-7,.,.,TRBV7-7,TGTGCCAGCAGCTCCAATGCCGGGGGAGAGCAGTACTTC,CASSSNAGGEQYF
TRBJ2-3,.,.,TRBV7-2,TGTGCCAGCAGCTTATGGGGGAGTCCGCGCACAGATACGCAGTATTTT,CASSLWGSPRTDTQYF
TRBJ2-1,.,few,TRBV12-3/TRBV12-4,TGTGCCAGCACCCAGTTAGCGTTGGCGGCTAGAGGGTACAATGAGCAGTTCTTC,CASTQLALAARGYNEQFF
TRBJ2-7,.,.,TRBV18,TGTGCCAGCTCACCTTGGACAGACAAGGGTGAGCAGTACTTC,CASSPWTDKGEQYF
TRBJ2-7,.,.,TRBV21-1,TGTGCCAGCAGCACAAAGGACAGGGCTTACGAGCAGTACTTC,CASSTKDRAYEQYF
TRBJ2-7,TRBD1,few,TRBV10-3,TGTGCCATCAGTGCCGCAGGGGGCGGATACGAGCAGTACTTC,CAISAAGGGYEQYF
TRBJ2-1,TRBD1,few,TRBV7-8,TGTGCCAGCAGCTTAGAGGGGTGGACAGGGGGCTCCTACAATGAGCAGTTCTTC,CASSLEGWTGGSYNEQFF
TRBJ2-3,TRBD2,few,TRBV11-2,TGTGCCAGCAGCTTTAGCGGGAGGGACACAGATACGCAGTATTTT,CASSFSGRDTDTQYF
TRBJ2-3,.,.,TRBV11-2,TGTGCCAGCAGCAATTTTGGGCAGGGACCAGATACGCAGTATTTT,CASSNFGQGPDTQYF
TRBJ2-5,.,many,TRBV7-2,TGTGCCAGCAGCCCTAGGGTTGGGGAGACCCAGTACTTC,CASSPRVGETQYF
TRBJ1-2,.,.,TRBV20-1,TGCAGTGCTAGAGATCCTGGACTGGGAAGCGGCTATGGCTACACCTTC,CSARDPGLGSGYGYTF
TRBJ2-1,TRBD2,large,TRBV5-1,TGCGCCAGCAGCCTAGAGACTAGCTCATATCTTAGGGATGAGCAGTTCTTC,CASSLETSSYLRDEQFF
TRBJ2-4,TRBD1,.,TRBV9,TGTGCCAGCAGCGGGGGACAGGGGGTCGCCTTTCAGTACTTC,CASSGGQGVAFQYF
TRBJ2-6,TRBD1,once,TRBV12-3/TRBV12-4,TGTGCCAGCAGGTTTGGGGACAGGGTAAGCGGGGCCAACGTCCTGACTTTC,CASRFGDRVSGANVLTF
TRBJ1-1,.,.,TRBV10-3,TGTGCCATCAGTGAGCTGGGCCGGGACACTGAAGCTTTCTTT,CAISELGRDTEAFF
TRBJ2-3,TRBD1,many,TRBV7-2,TGTGCCAGCAGCTTAGGAGGGGGCACACTACTGGGGGATACGCAGTATTTT,CASSLGGGTLLGDTQYF
TRBJ1-1,.,few,TRBV7-9,TGTGCCAGCAGCTTAGGACAGAAGAACACTGAAGCTTTCTTT,CASSLGQKNTEAFF
TRBJ2-5,.,many,TRBV20-1,TGCAGTGCTATTTCGGGAGTGGGCGAGACCCAGTACTTC,CSAISGVGETQYF
TRBJ1-1,.,few,TRBV28,TGTGCCAGCAGTTTAAGAAGGGGTCGCCGGATCTTGAACACTGAAGCTTTCTTT,CASSLRRGRRILNTEAFF
TRBJ2-1,.,.,TRBV4-3,TGCGCCAGCAGCCATCAAAGCGGGTACAATGAGCAGTTCTTC,CASSHQSGYNEQFF
TRBJ2-1,.,.,TRBV6-4,TGTGCCAGCAGGAATAAGCAGTTCTTC,CASRNKQFF
TRBJ2-3,.,.,TRBV20-1,TGCAGTGCTGGGACCGCGAGCGGCACAGCCGATACGCAGTATTTT,CSAGTASGTADTQYF
TRBJ2-2,.,few,TRBV5-1,TGCGCCAGCAGCTTGGCTGTCGGGGTTGCGAACACCGGGGAGCTGTTTTTT,CASSLAVGVANTGELFF
TRBJ2-3,.,.,TRBV7-2,TGTGCCAGCAACCTCGGGACTGGAGAGGCAGATACGCAGTATTTT,CASNLGTGEADTQYF
TRBJ1-2,TRBD1,.,TRBV20-1,TGCAGTGCTAGAGGGATGACAGGGAACTATGGCTACACCTTC,CSARGMTGNYGYTF
TRBJ2-2,.,.,TRBV5-1,TGCGCCAGCCGCTGGGGATACACCGGGGAGCTGTTTTTT,CASRWGYTGELFF
TRBJ2-5,TRBD1,.,TRBV10-3,TGTGCCACCCGGTCCTCGACAGGGTGGGAGACCCAGTACTTC,CATRSSTGWETQYF
TRBJ2-1,TRBD1,.,TRBV20-1,TGCAGTGCCTACGTAAGACAGGGGGCTTACAATGAGCAGTTCTTC,CSAYVRQGAYNEQFF
TRBJ1-6,TRBD1,.,TRBV12-3/TRBV12-4,TGTGCCAGCAGTTCCGGGACAGTTAATTCACCCCTCCACTTT,CASSSGTVNSPLHF
TRBJ2-7,.,.,TRBV7-8,TGTGCCAGCAGCGTGGGGGCACAGATCTCCTACGAGCAGTACTTC,CASSVGAQISYEQYF
TRBJ2-1,.,.,TRBV11-2,TGTGCCAGCAGCTCCAAATTGGCTTATGTTGGACGCCACAGTGAGCAGTTCTTC,CASSSKLAYVGRHSEQFF
TRBJ2-3,TRBD2,.,TRBV4-1,TGCGCCAGCAGCCGAGGGACTAGCGGGAGGCCCCTGAGGGGCACAGATACGCAGTATTTT,CASSRGTSGRPLRGTDTQYF
TRBJ2-3,.,few,TRBV10-3,TGTGCCACCCGACAAGATGCAGATACGCAGTATTTT,CATRQDADTQYF
TRBJ2-5,.,few,TRBV20-1,TGCAGTACATTCGGGCCGGGAGATGAGAAGACCCAGTACTTC,CSTFGPGDEKTQYF
TRBJ2-3,TRBD2,few,TRBV11-1,TGTGCCAGCAGCTTACGGCGACTAGCGGGAGAAAGCACAGATACGCAGTATTTT,CASSLRRLAGESTDTQYF
TRBJ2-7,TRBD2,many,TRBV20-1,TGCAGTGCTAGAGATACTAGCGGGAGTATCTACGAGCAGTACTTC,CSARDTSGSIYEQYF
TRBJ2-5,.,.,TRBV9,TGTGCCAGCAGCGTAGGAGGATATTGGGAGACCCAGTACTTC,CASSVGGYWETQYF
TRBJ1-1,.,.,TRBV29-1,TGCAGCTTCCGGCAGGGGCCGAACACTGAAGCTTTCTTT,CSFRQGPNTEAFF
TRBJ2-5,TRBD1,.,TRBV29-1,TGCAGCGTCCTCGGGACAGGCCAAGAGACCCAGTACTTC,CSVLGTGQETQYF
TRBJ2-3,.,.,TRBV6-1,TGTGCCAGCAGTGAGGCGTCGGGGGGCGGGGATACGCAGTATTTT,CASSEASGGGDTQYF
TRBJ2-1,.,few,TRBV6-5,TGTGCCAGCAGTTACGGGGGCCCATCCCGGAATGAGCAGTTCTTC,CASSYGGPSRNEQFF
TRBJ2-3,.,many,TRBV12-3/TRBV12-4,TGTGCCAGCAGTTCATCAGATACGCAGTATTTT,CASSSSDTQYF
TRBJ1-1,TRBD1,.,TRBV9,TGTGCCAGCAGCGTCAGGGGGCGGGACACTGAAGCTTTCTTT,CASSVRGRDTEAFF